Included here is one TCR beta chain sequence, with context. Its antigen is unknown. V gave up 4 bases and J gave up 2 bases; unmatched junction bases: 10. Per the germline V gene, CDR1 is SGHRS and CDR2 is YFSETQ. This CDR3 is 16 amino acids long. This sample is part of a study of cytomegalovirus exposure and HLA in healthy donors. Overall study results and limits: It was shown in a later analysis that HLA-associated TCR beta chains were more clonally expanded than other, equally common chains.

At collection, donors were nominally healthy, but unrecorded immune exposures were probable. Both 60 Vbeta primers and 13 Jbeta primers went into the PCR. Generated by immunoSEQ multiplex PCR, the TCRdb table keeps only in-frame clones and is missing some. The table shows around 140,000 clones, with approximately 82% occurring only once. This sequence was found in a woman aged 55-75 years in good health and CMV-seropositive. The sample comprised PBMCs. The chain recombines TRBV5-1 with TRBJ2-5; 8 bases are shared with TRBD2. This CDR3 reads CASSPLPTSAQETQYF. The CDR3 bases are TGCGCCAGCAGCCCCCTCCCGACTAGCGCTCAAGAGACCCAGTACTTC.